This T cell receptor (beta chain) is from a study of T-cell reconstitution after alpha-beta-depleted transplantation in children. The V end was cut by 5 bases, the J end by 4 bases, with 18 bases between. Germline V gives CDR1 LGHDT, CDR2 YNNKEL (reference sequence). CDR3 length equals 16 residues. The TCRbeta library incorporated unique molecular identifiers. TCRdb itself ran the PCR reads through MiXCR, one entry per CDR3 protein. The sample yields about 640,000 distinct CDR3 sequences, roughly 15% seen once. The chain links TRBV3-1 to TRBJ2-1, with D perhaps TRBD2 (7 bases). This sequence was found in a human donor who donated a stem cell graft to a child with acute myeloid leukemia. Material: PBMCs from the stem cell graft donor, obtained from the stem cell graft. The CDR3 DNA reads TGTGCCAGCAGCTTGTCAACGGGGGGCATTTACAATGAGCAGTTCTTC. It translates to CASSLSTGGIYNEQFF.